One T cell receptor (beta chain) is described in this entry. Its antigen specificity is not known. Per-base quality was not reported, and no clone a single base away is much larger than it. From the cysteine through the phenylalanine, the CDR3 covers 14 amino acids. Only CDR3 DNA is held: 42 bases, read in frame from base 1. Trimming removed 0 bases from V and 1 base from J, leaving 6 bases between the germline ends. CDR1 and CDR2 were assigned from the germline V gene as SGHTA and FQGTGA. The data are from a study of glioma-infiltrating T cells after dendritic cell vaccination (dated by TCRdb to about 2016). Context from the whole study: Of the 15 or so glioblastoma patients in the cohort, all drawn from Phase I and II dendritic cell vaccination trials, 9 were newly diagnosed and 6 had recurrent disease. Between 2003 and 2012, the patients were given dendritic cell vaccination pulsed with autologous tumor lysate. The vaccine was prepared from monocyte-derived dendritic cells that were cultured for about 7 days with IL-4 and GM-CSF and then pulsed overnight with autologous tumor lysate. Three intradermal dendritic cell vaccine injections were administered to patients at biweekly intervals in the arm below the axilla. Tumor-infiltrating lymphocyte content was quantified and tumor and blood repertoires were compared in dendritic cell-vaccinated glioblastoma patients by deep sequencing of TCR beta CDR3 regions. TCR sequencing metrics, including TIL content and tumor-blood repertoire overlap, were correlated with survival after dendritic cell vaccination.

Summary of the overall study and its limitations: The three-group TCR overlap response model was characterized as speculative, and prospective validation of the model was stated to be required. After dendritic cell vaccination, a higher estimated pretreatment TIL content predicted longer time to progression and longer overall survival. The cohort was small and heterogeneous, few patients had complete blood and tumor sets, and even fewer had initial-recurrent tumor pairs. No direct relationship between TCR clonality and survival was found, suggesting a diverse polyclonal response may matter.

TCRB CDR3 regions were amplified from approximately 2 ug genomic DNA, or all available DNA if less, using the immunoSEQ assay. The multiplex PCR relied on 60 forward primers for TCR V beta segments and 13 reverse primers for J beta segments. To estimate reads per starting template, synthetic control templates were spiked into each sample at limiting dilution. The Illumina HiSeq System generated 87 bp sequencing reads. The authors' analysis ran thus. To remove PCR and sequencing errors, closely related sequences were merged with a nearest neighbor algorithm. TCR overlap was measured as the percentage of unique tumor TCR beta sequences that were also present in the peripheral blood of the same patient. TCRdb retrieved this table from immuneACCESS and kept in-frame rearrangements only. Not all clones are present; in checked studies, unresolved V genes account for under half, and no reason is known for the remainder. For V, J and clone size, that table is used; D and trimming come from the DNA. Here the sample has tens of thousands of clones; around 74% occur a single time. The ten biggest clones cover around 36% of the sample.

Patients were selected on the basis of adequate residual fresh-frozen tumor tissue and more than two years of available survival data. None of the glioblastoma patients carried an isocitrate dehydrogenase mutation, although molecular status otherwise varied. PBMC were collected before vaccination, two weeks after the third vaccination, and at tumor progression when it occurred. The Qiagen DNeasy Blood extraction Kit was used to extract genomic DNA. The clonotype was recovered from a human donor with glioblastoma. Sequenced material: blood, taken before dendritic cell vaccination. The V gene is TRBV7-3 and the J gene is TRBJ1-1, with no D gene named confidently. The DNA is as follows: TGTGCCAGCAGCTTAACGCCGGGGAACACTGAAGCTTTCTTT. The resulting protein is CASSLTPGNTEAFF.